Below, 9 T cell receptor beta chains from the same sample are listed, as sequenced in a study of regulatory T cells in long-lasting Graves disease. The TCR beta library used iRepertoire HTBI primers with Arm-PCR amplification of CDR3. TCRdb used MiXCR to reprocess the multiplex PCR reads, holding one entry per CDR3 protein. The table has about 220,000 distinct CDR3 sequences, around 17% seen once. The time point is: newly diagnosed GD, antithyroid drugs for less than 3 months. Construction of the TCR library relied on RNA isolated from PBMCs. Here the sequenced sample was peripheral blood mononuclear cells (PBMCs), taken at new diagnosis, from a patient treated with antithyroid drugs. The origin of the receptors is a female donor with Graves disease.

V usage is TRBV11-2 and J usage is TRBJ2-3; D is ambiguous. The CDR3 is 14 residues long. From germline, CDR1 is SGHAT and CDR2 FQNNGV. Trimming shortened V by 5 bases and J by 2 bases, and 11 bases separated the two germline ends. The CDR3 DNA follows: TGTGCCAGCAGCAGCCTCGATTCCACAGATACGCAGTATTTT. It specifies CASSSLDSTDTQYF.

This clonotype was picked up many times. The V call is TRBV6-1, the J call TRBJ2-7; D call uncertain. V was cut by 2 bases and J by 1 base, with 6 bases left in between. The CDR3 has 13 residues. Germline CDR1 and CDR2: MNHNS and SASEGT. The CDR3 coding sequence is TGTGCCAGCAGTGAACCAGGATCCTACGAGCAGTACTTC. It is translated as CASSEPGSYEQYF.

This clonotype has a count of ten or more. This rearrangement joins TRBV20-1 to TRBJ1-1; 10 nucleotides agree with TRBD1. With V trimmed by 3 bases and J by 7 bases, 8 bases remained unmatched. The CDR3 totals 14 residues. The germline V gene encodes CDR1 DFQATT and CDR2 SNEGSKA (reference sequence). The CDR3 region has the DNA TGCAGTGCTAGTCAGGACAGGGGGGCTGGTGAAGCTTTCTTT. It is translated as CSASQDRGAGEAFF.

The CDR3 reads CASSLTGVGNQPQHF. The CDR3 nucleotides are TGTGCCAGCAGCTTAACAGGGGTAGGCAATCAGCCCCAGCATTTT. V usage is TRBV7-2 and J usage is TRBJ1-5; TRBD1 matches 7 bases. The CDR3 runs 15 residues. Looked up from germline, CDR1 is SGHTA and CDR2 is FQGNSA. V lost 2 bases and J lost 2; bases outside the gene matches: 3.

This clonotype was detected ten times or more. This CDR3 fails to terminate in the conserved phenylalanine or tryptophan, so it likely reflects a read error. The chain uses TRBV11-2 and TRBJ2-7, with 10 bases identical to TRBD2. In germline, CDR1 is SGHAT, CDR2 FQNNGV. V was pared by 0 bases and J by 4 bases, with 3 bases of the junction left unmatched. The CDR3 has 15 amino acids. The CDR3 sequence: CASSLELAGAYEQYL. CDR3 in DNA: TGTGCCAGCAGCTTAGAGCTAGCGGGAGCGTACGAGCAGTACCTC.

The chain recombines TRBV7-8 with TRBJ2-3; a weak D match, TRBD2 (6 bases). Trimming took 5 bases from V and 3 from J, leaving 12 bases between them. CDR3 length equals 14 residues. Germline lookup yields CDR1 SGHVS and CDR2 FQNEAQ. CDR3 sequence (DNA): TGTGCCAGCAGCGTGCAGACTAGGACAGATACGCAGTATTTT. Protein: CASSVQTRTDTQYF.

This clonotype was detected ten times or more. This sequence joins TRBV2 and TRBJ1-4; D call uncertain. Germline V gives CDR1 SNHLY, CDR2 FYNNEI. Deletions cut 4 bases from V and 4 bases from J, with 13 bases between. CDR3 length: 15 residues. CDR3 bases: TGTGCCAGCAGTGTCACGGGCCCCTTTAATGAAAAACTGTTTTTT. This translates into CASSVTGPFNEKLFF.

This clonotype was recorded at least ten times. The chain couples TRBV12-5 to TRBJ1-2, with 8 bases matching TRBD1. V lost 0 bases and J lost 2; bases outside the gene matches: 5. Germline V gene data show CDR1 as LGHNT and CDR2 as FRNRAP. CDR3 length equals 16 residues. The CDR3 DNA sequence: TGTGCTAGTGGTTTGGTTCTGGGACAGGAAAACTATGGCTACACCTTC. Amino acid sequence: CASGLVLGQENYGYTF.

Ten or more counts support this clonotype. The V gene is TRBV19, the J gene TRBJ2-3; D is unclear. The V end was cut by 6 bases, the J end by 3 bases, with 4 bases between. The CDR3 length is 11 residues. From germline, CDR1 is LNHDA and CDR2 SQIVND (reference sequence). CDR3 region: CASRETDTQYF. CDR3 nucleotides: TGTGCCAGTAGGGAGACAGATACGCAGTATTTT.